These 29 T cell receptor beta chains came from one sample sequenced in a study of blood T cell repertoires in COVID-19. Measured with immunoSEQ multiplex PCR; TCRdb has only the in-frame clones, and not every one. The sample yields roughly 20,000 clones, 86% seen once. The sequenced material came from peripheral blood. The receptors were gathered from a human donor in a cohort sampled during active COVID-19.

The V gene is TRBV6-5, the J gene TRBJ2-1; weak D call: TRBD2 (6 bases). The CDR3 extends over 14 amino acids. The germline CDR1 and CDR2 sequences are MNHEY and SVGAGI. Trimming took 6 bases from V and 3 from J, leaving 12 bases between them. CDR3 loop: CASRGGMGYNEQFF. The CDR3 DNA reads TGTGCCAGCAGGGGGGGTATGGGCTACAATGAGCAGTTCTTC.

The chain couples TRBV3-1 (or the pseudogene TRBV3-2) to TRBJ2-2; D might be TRBD1 (5 bases). The CDR3 totals 15 residues. V lost 5 bases, J lost 4 bases, and 14 bases lay in between. The germline CDR1 and CDR2 sequences are LGHDT and YNNKEL (reference sequence). In DNA form, the CDR3 reads TGTGCCAGCAGCTTCACGACAGAGACCACCGGGGAGCTGTTTTTT. Translating it yields CASSFTTETTGELFF.

This sequence joins TRBV6-5 and TRBJ2-1; the D is unclear. Between the trimmed V and J ends, which lost 0 bases and 12 bases, there was a span of 12 bases. CDR3 length equals 13 residues. Per germline, CDR1 MNHEY and CDR2 SVGAGI. CDR3 nucleotide sequence: TGTGCCAGCAGTTACTCGAATAGAGATGGGCAGTTCTTC. Translation: CASSYSNRDGQFF.

The rearrangement links TRBV5-5 to TRBJ2-2, with TRBD1 matching 7 bases. There are 14 residues in the CDR3. The ends lost 2 bases at V and 8 bases at J; junction bases unmatched: 6. Germline-derived CDR1 and CDR2 are SGHKS and YYEKEE (reference sequence). The DNA of the CDR3 is TGTGCCAGCAGCTTAACAGGGGTGGGAGGGGAGCTGTTTTTT. Its protein product is CASSLTGVGGELFF.

The chain couples TRBV18 to TRBJ2-7, with 10 nucleotides matching TRBD2. The V gene's germline CDR1 is KGHSH and CDR2 LQKENI. The CDR3 has 16 residues. Trimming cost V 3 bases and J 5 bases; bases outside gene matches: 10. The CDR3 reads CASSPNLLAGANEQYF. The CDR3 region has the DNA TGTGCCAGCTCACCGAACCTCCTAGCGGGAGCCAACGAGCAGTACTTC. Full variable domain (outside the CDR3, taken from reference TRBV18 and TRBJ2-7): NAGVMQNPRHLVRRRGQEARLRCSPMKGHSHVYWYRQLPEEGLKFMVYLQKENIIDESGMPKERFSAEFPKEGPSILRIQQVVRGDSAAYFCASSPNLLAGANEQYFGPGTRLTVT.

This rearrangement joins TRBV11-2 to TRBJ2-7, with 9 bases matching TRBD2. V dropped 5 bases and J dropped 2; count of bases not matched to a gene: 13. Germline-derived CDR1 and CDR2 are SGHAT and FQNNGV. The CDR3 runs to 17 residues. For the CDR3, the DNA is TGTGCCAGCAGCCAAATAAACTGGCGGGAGGGAACCTACGAGCAGTACTTC. This sequence encodes CASSQINWREGTYEQYF.

This rearrangement joins TRBV28 to TRBJ2-7; weak D call: TRBD1 (6 bases). The CDR3 length is 15 residues. The V end lost 6 bases, the J end lost 7 bases, and 22 bases lay between the germline ends. Germline lookup yields CDR1 MDHEN and CDR2 SYDVKM. The CDR3 reads CASSLGTSDTGEQYF. The CDR3 nucleotides are TGTGCCAGCAGCCTTGGGACATCCGACACAGGGGAGCAGTACTTC.

The chain joins TRBV7-3 to TRBJ2-1, with 12 bases identical to TRBD2. CDR3 length: 16 residues. V lost 3 bases and J lost 5; bases outside the gene matches: 5. Germline V gene lookup returns CDR1 SGHTA and CDR2 FQGTGA. Here the CDR3 DNA reads TGTGCCAGCAGCTTCCAGACTAGCGGGGGCCACAATGAGCAGTTCTTC. This codes for CASSFQTSGGHNEQFF.

The chain carries TRBV5-1 and TRBJ2-3; no reliable D call. The CDR3 is 13 amino acids. V shed 7 bases and J shed 0 bases, with 9 bases lying between them. In germline, CDR1 is SGHRS, CDR2 YFSETQ. This chain's CDR3 is CASGDLSTDTQYF. DNA for the CDR3: TGCGCCAGCGGCGACTTGAGCACAGATACGCAGTATTTT.

The chain employs TRBV25-1 and TRBJ2-1; the match to TRBD1 covers 7 bases. J gave up 4 bases and V 2 bases, and 5 bases lay outside the gene matches. The CDR3 contains 15 residues. CDR1 is MGHDK and CDR2 is SYGVNS in the germline V gene. The CDR3, as DNA: TGTGCCAGCAGTGAAGACAGGGCGCTATACAATGAGCAGTTCTTC. This codes for CASSEDRALYNEQFF.

The rearrangement links TRBV5-1 to TRBJ2-3; 9 nucleotides match TRBD1. Germline V CDR1 and CDR2: SGHRS, YFSETQ. The junction had 14 bases not matched to a gene; V was cut back by 4 bases and J by 8 bases. CDR3 size: 16 residues. The CDR3 is CASSPGTGRWVATQYF. CDR3 in DNA: TGCGCCAGCAGCCCAGGGACAGGGCGTTGGGTTGCTACGCAGTATTTT. Complete variable domain (other parts from reference TRBV5-1 and TRBJ2-3): KAGVTQTPRYLIKTRGQQVTLSCSPISGHRSVSWYQQTPGQGLQFLFEYFSETQRNKGNFPGRFSGRQFSNSRSEMNVSTLELGDSALYLCASSPGTGRWVATQYFGPGTRLTVL.

The CDR3 coding sequence is TGTGCCAGCAGTTTGACTCAGACCGTTGTGAACACTGAAGCTTTCTTT. Protein sequence: CASSLTQTVVNTEAFF. This chain links TRBV27 with TRBJ1-1; no reliable D call. This CDR3 is 16 amino acids long. Germline-derived CDR1 and CDR2 are MNHEY and SMNVEV (reference sequence). The V end lost 3 bases, the J end lost 0 bases, and 14 bases lay between the germline ends.

The chain uses TRBV6-6 and TRBJ1-2; 12 bases are a match to TRBD1. The length of the CDR3 is 14 residues. Trimming took 7 bases from V and 8 from J; bases not matched to a gene: 8. Germline assignment: CDR1 MNHNY and CDR2 SVGAGI (reference sequence). The DNA of the CDR3 is TGTGCCAGCACAAGGGGACAGGGGGCGCGAGGCTACACCTTC. This encodes CASTRGQGARGYTF.

This clone has just a few counts. V and J are TRBV6-1 and TRBJ1-3; maybe TRBD1 (6 bases). Per germline, CDR1 MNHNS and CDR2 SASEGT. V was cut by 2 bases and J by 0 bases, with 11 bases left in between. This CDR3 has 16 amino acids. The DNA for the CDR3 is TGTGCCAGCAGTGAAAACCCGGACAGCTCTGGAAACACCATATATTTT. This gives the protein CASSENPDSSGNTIYF.

This rearrangement joins TRBV19 to TRBJ1-3, with 7 bases identical to TRBD1. This CDR3 region has 16 residues. The junction had 9 bases not matched to a gene; V was cut back by 7 bases and J by 0 bases. The germline V gene encodes CDR1 LNHDA and CDR2 SQIVND (reference sequence). CDR3 residues: CASTGGQLHSGNTIYF. Written as DNA, the CDR3 is TGTGCCAGTACCGGGGGACAGTTACACTCTGGAAACACCATATATTTT.

The chain carries TRBV3-1 (or the pseudogene TRBV3-2) and TRBJ2-7; perhaps TRBD2 as D (6 bases). The CDR3 sequence is 12 residues long. Trimming took off 5 bases at V and 3 bases at J, with 8 bases between the two ends. The germline V gene has CDR1 LGHDT and CDR2 YNNKEL (reference sequence). The CDR3 loop reads CASSWGDYEQYF. The CDR3 bases are TGTGCCAGCAGCTGGGGGGACTACGAGCAGTACTTC.

The gene calls are TRBV25-1 and TRBJ1-3, with D perhaps TRBD1 (5 bases). This CDR3 has 17 residues. The V gene's germline CDR1 is MGHDK and CDR2 SYGVNS. V gave up 4 bases and J gave up 2 bases, with 18 bases separating them. CDR3 DNA sequence: TGTGCCAGCAGTGCGGCTTACGGGCCCAGGGCTGGAAACACCATATATTTT. It codes for CASSAAYGPRAGNTIYF. The whole variable domain, remainder taken from reference TRBV25-1 and TRBJ1-3, is EADIYQTPRYLVIGTGKKITLECSQTMGHDKMYWYQQDPGMELHLIHYSYGVNSTEKGDLSSESTVSRIRTEHFPLTLESARPSHTSQYLCASSAAYGPRAGNTIYFGEGSWLTVV.

V and J are TRBV19 and TRBJ1-1; D unresolved. Trimming removed 5 bases from V and 3 bases from J, with 10 bases in between. The CDR3 spans 13 residues. CDR1 and CDR2 from the germline V gene are LNHDA and SQIVND (reference sequence). The CDR3 DNA sequence: TGTGCCAGTAGTGTTACTCGGGACACTGAAGCTTTCTTT. Protein: CASSVTRDTEAFF.

The V gene is TRBV7-3, the J gene TRBJ2-1; no definite D call. Trimming removed 0 bases from V and 1 base from J, with 10 bases in between. CDR3 length: 16 amino acids. The germline CDR1 and CDR2 sequences are SGHTA and FQGTGA. The CDR3 loop reads CASSLTGQLSYNEQFF. CDR3 DNA: TGTGCCAGCAGCTTAACGGGCCAGCTTTCCTACAATGAGCAGTTCTTC. The variable domain in full, with the rest retrieved from reference TRBV7-3 and TRBJ2-1, is GAGVSQTPSNKVTEKGKYVELRCDPISGHTALYWYRQSLGQGPEFLIYFQGTGAADDSGLPNDRFFAVRPEGSVSTLKIQRTERGDSAVYLCASSLTGQLSYNEQFFGPGTRLTVL.

The V and J genes are TRBV10-3 and TRBJ1-3, with 7 bases identical to TRBD1. Unmatched junction bases numbered 3, after V lost 5 bases and J lost 2 bases. CDR1 is ENHRY, CDR2 SYGVKD, per germline. The CDR3 extends over 14 amino acids. The CDR3 protein is CAISKDRAGNTIYF. As DNA, the CDR3 is TGTGCCATCAGTAAAGACAGGGCTGGAAACACCATATATTTT.

The chain has TRBV6-5 and TRBJ1-2; 11 nucleotides match TRBD1. The germline CDR1 and CDR2 sequences are MNHEY and SVGAGI. Trimming removed 5 bases from V and 6 bases from J; junction bases left unmatched: 8. The CDR3 spans 15 residues. This CDR3 is CASSPRDRGVDGYTF. The CDR3 bases are TGTGCCAGCAGTCCTAGGGACAGGGGGGTGGATGGCTACACCTTC.

The chain carries TRBV6-5 and TRBJ1-1; TRBD1 agrees at 7 bases. From germline, CDR1 is MNHEY and CDR2 SVGAGI. The CDR3 has 12 amino acids. After removal of 8 bases from V and 12 bases from J, the junction contained 12 bases not matched to a gene. The CDR3: CASGSPGGETFF. CDR3 DNA: TGTGCCAGCGGTTCACCAGGGGGAGAGACTTTCTTT.

The chain combines TRBV10-3 with TRBJ2-5; 8 nucleotides agree with TRBD2. Per germline, CDR1 ENHRY and CDR2 SYGVKD. V lost 10 bases and J lost 5; bases outside the gene matches: 9. The CDR3 contains 13 residues. The DNA of the CDR3 is TGTGCCAGCCGGACGGGAGGGTTGGAGACCCAGTACTTC. This codes for CASRTGGLETQYF.

The chain links TRBV29-1 to TRBJ2-1, with 8 bases fitting TRBD1. Germline loops: CDR1 SQVTM, CDR2 ANQGSEA. V shed 6 bases, J shed 2 bases, and the junction held 6 bases outside the gene matches. The length of the CDR3 is 14 residues. The CDR3 DNA reads TGCAGCGTCCTTGACAGGGGAACCTACAATGAGCAGTTCTTC. It translates to CSVLDRGTYNEQFF.

The rearrangement joins TRBV27 to TRBJ1-6, with 9 positions matching TRBD1. CDR1 is MNHEY, CDR2 SMNVEV, per germline (reference sequence). This CDR3 is 15 amino acids long. V shed 6 bases, J shed 10 bases, and the junction held 10 bases outside the gene matches. CDR3 DNA sequence: TGTGCCAGCAGCTTCACCGGGACAGGGCACTCACCCCTCCACTTT. Its protein product is CASSFTGTGHSPLHF.

This chain uses TRBV7-8 with TRBJ1-1, with a weak D call TRBD1 (6 bases). V was cut by 5 bases and J by 1 base, with 8 bases left in between. The CDR3 length is 13 residues. The germline CDR1 and CDR2 sequences are SGHVS and FQNEAQ. In nucleotides, the CDR3 is TGTGCCAGCAGCCGGACAGCGAACACTGAAGCTTTCTTT. Translated, it gives CASSRTANTEAFF.

Sample share makes this clone medium-sized. This chain joins TRBV5-1 and TRBJ2-7, with D possibly matching TRBD1 (6 bases). Trimming shortened V by 3 bases and J by 2 bases, and 15 bases separated the two germline ends. The CDR3 sequence is 15 residues long. Germline values: CDR1 SGHRS, CDR2 YFSETQ. CDR3: CASSSGQRYTYEQYF. The CDR3 nucleotides are TGCGCCAGCAGCTCGGGACAACGTTATACCTACGAGCAGTACTTC.

This rearrangement joins TRBV7-8 to TRBJ1-1, with 7 bases identical to TRBD1. The CDR3 consists of 15 residues. Germline V gene lookup returns CDR1 SGHVS and CDR2 FQNEAQ. With 0 bases clipped from V and 4 bases from J, the junction kept 5 bases outside the gene matches. The CDR3 DNA sequence: TGTGCCAGCAGCTTAGCGGGACAGTTATTCACTGAAGCTTTCTTT. The encoded protein is CASSLAGQLFTEAFF.

This rearrangement joins TRBV11-3 to TRBJ2-3; possibly TRBD2 for D (5 bases). Trimming cost V 5 bases and J 2 bases, with 8 bases left between them. Germline-derived CDR1 and CDR2 are SGHNT and YENEEA. The CDR3 consists of 13 residues. CDR3 region: CASSLGVTDTQYF. The CDR3 nucleotides are TGTGCCAGCAGCCTCGGGGTCACAGATACGCAGTATTTT.